This is a list of T cell receptor beta chains from one sample in a study of cytomegalovirus exposure and HLA in healthy donors. TCRdb keeps only in-frame clones here, not all; method: immunoSEQ multiplex PCR. The sample lists tens of thousands of clones, less than 75% occurring once. The sample comprised PBMCs. The receptors here all came from a man aged 40-49 years in good health and CMV-seropositive. Each CDR3 is given without its conserved first and last residue. D genes are given only for firm matches.

>.|TRBV5-6|TRBJ1-2
ASSLSTHSYGYT
>.|TRBV7-6|TRBJ2-7
ASSLASSASYEQY
>TRBD1|TRBV4-1|TRBJ1-1
ASSQESGGRSTEAF
>TRBD1|TRBV5-4|TRBJ2-2
ASSFRTGNTGELF
>.|TRBV29-1|TRBJ2-2
SVVVGAGSNTGELF
>TRBD1|TRBV6-1|TRBJ2-5
ASRQGSFQETQY
>.|TRBV5-6|TRBJ1-2
ASSFWTSHGYT
>.|TRBV7-2|TRBJ1-1
ASSPRWGQANTEAF
>TRBD1|TRBV14|TRBJ2-7
ASSQSGTVYEQY
>.|TRBV2|TRBJ1-1
ASDEASLGEAF
>TRBD1|TRBV2|TRBJ2-2
ASSAQGKTGELF
>.|TRBV2|TRBJ1-3
ASRGQSSGNTIY
>.|TRBV5-4|TRBJ1-4
ASSLQGANEKLF
>TRBD1|TRBV2|TRBJ1-5
ASSYRTGQHGQPQH
>.|TRBV7-2|TRBJ2-7
ASSLVAQTYEQY
>TRBD1|TRBV13|TRBJ1-4
ASSQWTGGGDEKLF
>TRBD2|TRBV28|TRBJ2-2
ASSSVGTSVTGELF
>.|TRBV19|TRBJ2-2
ASRLRGNTGELF
>TRBD1|TRBV29-1|TRBJ1-1
SVGQGGTEAF
>.|TRBV6-5|TRBJ1-1
ASSYSMGGDTEAF
>.|TRBV5-1|TRBJ2-7
ASSDQGYEQY
>TRBD1|TRBV5-1|TRBJ2-2
ASNPWTGNTGELF
>TRBD1|TRBV5-4|TRBJ1-2
ASSSARDRGQGYT
>TRBD1|TRBV7-2|TRBJ2-6
ATHPGQGSGANVLT
>.|TRBV2|TRBJ1-6
ASSVGGGTPLH
>.|TRBV9|TRBJ1-4
ASSASGVGYEKLF
>.|TRBV6-5|TRBJ1-5
ASSGGDSNQPQH
>TRBD1|TRBV6-5|TRBJ1-2
ASSYRQGTYGYT
>TRBD1|TRBV4-1|TRBJ2-5
ASSDGDRVSAETQY
>.|TRBV5-4|TRBJ2-2
ASSNGGSTGELF
>.|TRBV6-5|TRBJ1-2
ASSPQGLLSGYT
>TRBD1|TRBV6-6|TRBJ1-2
ASSRQGQDGYT
>TRBD1|TRBV6-5|TRBJ2-7
ASSYSGTGSYEQY
>.|TRBV5-4|TRBJ2-3
ASSLPVSTDTQY
>TRBD2|TRBV27|TRBJ2-1
ASSRNSAGGYEQF
>.|TRBV4-3|TRBJ2-1
ASSPGLYNEQF
>.|TRBV19|TRBJ1-1
ASSASGGTEAF
>.|TRBV10-3|TRBJ1-1
AISESKNSNTEAF
>TRBD1|TRBV10-3|TRBJ2-6
AISGRDRMNSGANVLT
>TRBD1|TRBV5-5|TRBJ1-5
ASSPGQGESNQPQH
>.|TRBV28|TRBJ1-1
ASMTGVNTEAF
>.|TRBV27|TRBJ2-2
ASSSNRVAGELF
>.|TRBV7-2|TRBJ1-2
ASSLDNNYGYT
>.|TRBV7-7|TRBJ2-1
ASSPREANEQF
>TRBD2|TRBV7-2|TRBJ2-7
ASSLAAGGIIYEQY
>.|TRBV28|TRBJ1-1
ASSLRNRNTEAF
>.|TRBV4-3|TRBJ1-1
ASSPSGGHGAF
>.|TRBV14|TRBJ1-6
ASSQAPGLNSPLH
>TRBD2|TRBV9|TRBJ2-1
ASSVSSGREGEQF
>.|TRBV6-5|TRBJ2-7
ASSRAGYLGEQY
>TRBD1|TRBV5-4|TRBJ2-7
ASSTTGATYEQY
>.|TRBV20-1|TRBJ2-7
SAIQVYEQY
>.|TRBV7-6|TRBJ2-3
ASSLKEHGDTQY